This entry is about one T cell receptor (beta chain). This sample was included in a study of blood T cell repertoires in COVID-19. In the study overall: PBMCs, B-cell-depleted T cells, or T cells were the source of the cDNA or gDNA that made up the material.

Authors' analysis steps: The authors estimated nucleated cell counts from reference gene primer amplification. The assay was immunoSEQ multiplex PCR, and TCRdb's table has in-frame clones only and misses some. V and J calls and clone size are copied from that table; D and trimming were computed from the DNA. Counted here are roughly 70,000 clones, about 87% occurring once; the ten biggest clones make up around 5.3%. This receptor was taken from a man aged 45-65 years with active COVID-19. The material sequenced was peripheral blood.

The CDR3 protein is CASSYADRGPYEQYF. In nucleotides, the CDR3 is TGTGCCAGCAGTTACGCCGACAGGGGGCCCTACGAGCAGTACTTC. The chain is built from TRBV6-5 and TRBJ2-7, with 10 bases that match TRBD1. This CDR3 region has 15 residues. Germline CDR1 and CDR2: MNHEY and SVGAGI. Trimming cost V 2 bases and J 2 bases; bases outside gene matches: 3.